This paragraph covers one T cell receptor beta chain sequence. The sample belongs to a study of shared clonotypes between healthy human individuals. Turning to the study itself: Donors were a couple of women and a few men aged 18 to 49. Per-donor plates numbered three CD4 naive, three CD4 memory, two CD8 naive and one CD8 memory.

V lost 1 base and J 1 base, leaving 10 bases between the germline ends. In germline, CDR1 is SNHLY, CDR2 FYNNEI. The CDR3 length is 15 residues. HIV-negative, healthy adults without recent acute infections or vaccinations were the donors. Using immunoSEQ multiplex PCR, the repertoire was profiled, and TCRdb retains in-frame clones only, with some absent. This sample carries over a million clones, about 75% of them seen once, and the ten largest clones take approximately 1.5%. J is TRBJ2-5 and V is TRBV2; either TRBD1 or TRBD2 may supply D (5 bases each). This clonotype was obtained from a young man in good health. The sample comprised memory CD4+ T cells sorted from blood. The subset: CD45RA-negative fraction. The CDR3 DNA sequence: TGTGCCAGCAGTGAAGGTGGGGGAACCCAAGAGACCCAGTACTTC. Amino acids: CASSEGGGTQETQYF.